These 30 T cell receptor beta chains were sequenced from one sample in a study of neoadjuvant anti-PD-1 for oral cavity cancer. Profiled with immunoSEQ multiplex PCR; TCRdb holds only in-frame clones, not every one. Of 20,000 to 25,000 clones detected, more than 40% appear once; the ten largest clones hold under 40%. This sample's time point: after neoadjuvant nivolumab, at surgical resection. This sample comprised tumor tissue, obtained after nivolumab (anti-PD-1) treatment. The receptor source for this set is a person aged 35 to 85 with oral cavity squamous cell carcinoma.

This clone was recorded only once. The rearrangement links TRBV5-1 to TRBJ1-1; 9 bases match TRBD1. CDR1 SGHRS and CDR2 YFSETQ come from the germline V gene. CDR3 length: 16 residues. Unmatched junction bases numbered 3, after V lost 0 bases and J lost 0 bases. The CDR3 loop is CASSLGDRVMNTEAFF. DNA of the CDR3: TGCGCCAGCAGCTTGGGGGACAGGGTAATGAACACTGAAGCTTTCTTT. The whole variable domain, remainder taken from reference TRBV5-1 and TRBJ1-1, is KAGVTQTPRYLIKTRGQQVTLSCSPISGHRSVSWYQQTPGQGLQFLFEYFSETQRNKGNFPGRFSGRQFSNSRSEMNVSTLELGDSALYLCASSLGDRVMNTEAFFGQGTRLTVV.

The chain employs TRBV5-1 and TRBJ1-3; no firm D call. Germline V gene lookup returns CDR1 SGHRS and CDR2 YFSETQ. V lost 1 base, J lost 5 bases, and 16 bases lay in between. The CDR3 spans 16 residues. The CDR3 nucleotides are TGCGCCAGCAGCTTGACCACTGGTATCCGGCGAAACACCATATATTTT. Its translation is CASSLTTGIRRNTIYF.

V is TRBV25-1 and J is TRBJ2-7; TRBD1 matches 9 bases. Per the germline V gene, CDR1 is MGHDK and CDR2 is SYGVNS. The V and J ends lost 4 bases and 12 bases, in that order; junction bases with no gene match: 7. The CDR3 has 12 residues. Written as DNA, the CDR3 is TGTGCCAGCAGTGCTACAGGGGGCGGCCGGTACTTC. Its translation: CASSATGGGRYF.

Note on this clone: The sample contains more than one DNA sequence encoding this CDR3. The rearrangement uses TRBV27 and TRBJ2-3; D not certain. The CDR3 contains 14 residues. The germline gives CDR1 MNHEY, CDR2 SMNVEV (reference sequence). Trimming removed 4 bases from V and 0 bases from J, with 8 bases in between. Written as DNA, the CDR3 is TGTGCCAGCAGTTCTTTGGGTAGCACAGATACGCAGTATTTT. As protein: CASSSLGSTDTQYF.

The J gene is TRBJ2-5, the V gene TRBV11-2; 7 bases map to TRBD2. Germline CDR1 and CDR2: SGHAT and FQNNGV. V trimming: 5 bases; J trimming: 5 bases; junction bases outside the gene matches: 11. CDR3 length: 15 amino acids. The CDR3 loop reads CASSPFHGGIETQYF. In DNA form, the CDR3 reads TGTGCCAGCAGCCCATTCCACGGGGGGATTGAGACCCAGTACTTC.

V gene TRBV15 combines with J gene TRBJ1-6; 11 bases line up with TRBD1. The trim removed 3 bases at V and 9 bases at J, leaving 4 bases unmatched. Germline V lookup: CDR1 LNHNV, CDR2 YYDKDF (reference sequence). The CDR3 extends over 15 amino acids. CDR3: CATSSGQGASSPLHF. As DNA, the CDR3 is TGTGCCACCAGCAGCGGACAGGGGGCAAGTTCACCCCTCCACTTT.

This chain links TRBV7-2 with TRBJ2-1; 7 bases are shared with TRBD1. The J segment lost 1 base and the V segment lost 5 bases, leaving 8 bases of the junction unmatched. Looked up from germline, CDR1 is SGHTA and CDR2 is FQGNSA. This CDR3 contains 16 residues. CDR3 DNA sequence: TGTGCCAGCAGCACTAGACAGGGTGGATCCTACAATGAGCAGTTCTTC. It is translated as CASSTRQGGSYNEQFF. The variable domain in full, completed from reference TRBV7-2 and TRBJ2-1, reads GAGVSQSPSNKVTEKGKDVELRCDPISGHTALYWYRQSLGQGLEFLIYFQGNSAPDKSGLPSDRFSAERTGGSVSTLTIQRTQQEDSAVYLCASSTRQGGSYNEQFFGPGTRLTVL.

The V call is TRBV19, the J call TRBJ1-1; 7 nucleotides agree with TRBD1. Trimming took 4 bases from V and 6 from J; bases not matched to a gene: 8. Germline values: CDR1 LNHDA, CDR2 SQIVND (reference sequence). This CDR3 contains 14 residues. Here the CDR3 DNA reads TGTGCCAGTAGTAAACGGGACAGTAGCGCTGAAGCTTTCTTT. Its translation: CASSKRDSSAEAFF.

The chain has TRBV15 and TRBJ2-5, with D maybe TRBD1 (7 bases). CDR1 LNHNV and CDR2 YYDKDF come from the germline V gene (reference sequence). V was shortened by 7 bases and J by 5 bases, with 11 bases between the two germline ends. This CDR3 has 12 residues. CDR3 sequence reads: CATTGGYETQYF. The CDR3 DNA sequence: TGTGCCACCACAGGGGGGTATGAGACCCAGTACTTC.

Sample share makes this clone medium-sized. The DNA for the CDR3 is TGTGCCAGCAGTTATGGCCCAGGGCCTAATTCACCCCTCCACTTT. Translation gives CASSYGPGPNSPLHF. The V call is TRBV6-6, the J call TRBJ1-6, with D possibly matching TRBD1 (5 bases). CDR1 is MNHNY, CDR2 SVGAGI, per germline (reference sequence). The CDR3 is made up of 15 amino acids. V shed 3 bases and J shed 6 bases, with 12 bases lying between them.

This clone appeared a few times. The chain carries TRBV7-9 and TRBJ2-3, with 12 bases aligning to TRBD2. V was clipped by 4 bases and J by 2 bases; unmatched bases: 7. The CDR3 extends over 17 amino acids. The germline gives CDR1 SEHNR, CDR2 FQNEAQ (reference sequence). CDR3 amino acids: CASSSWPSGGDTDTQYF. CDR3 coding DNA: TGTGCCAGCAGCTCCTGGCCTAGCGGGGGGGACACAGATACGCAGTATTTT.

The chain recombines TRBV6-5 with TRBJ2-7; D is possibly TRBD1 or TRBD2 (7 bases each). Trimming left V 7 bases short and J 6 bases short, with 16 bases between. Germline lookup yields CDR1 MNHEY and CDR2 SVGAGI. CDR3 length equals 13 residues. This CDR3 reads CASTSPGGVEQYF. DNA for the CDR3: TGTGCCAGCACTAGCCCAGGGGGGGTCGAGCAGTACTTC.

In its sample, this clone was seen a few times. The J gene is TRBJ2-3, the V gene TRBV28; D possibly corresponds to TRBD1 (5 bases). The V gene's germline CDR1 is MDHEN and CDR2 SYDVKM. This CDR3 has 15 amino acids. Deletions cut 10 bases from V and 0 bases from J, with 17 bases between. The CDR3 DNA follows: TGTGCCATCTTCGCATGGGGCACCAGCACAGATACGCAGTATTTT. Encoded protein: CAIFAWGTSTDTQYF.

This clone qualifies as medium-sized. In nucleotides, the CDR3 is TGTGCCAGCAGCCTAGACTCCTATAATTCACCCCTCCACTTT. The encoded protein is CASSLDSYNSPLHF. The chain uses TRBV7-9 and TRBJ1-6; D uncertain. Germline assignment: CDR1 SEHNR and CDR2 FQNEAQ (reference sequence). V shed 5 bases and J shed 0 bases, with 5 bases lying between them. This CDR3 is 14 amino acids long.

By its share, this clone is medium-sized. This chain links TRBV5-1 with TRBJ2-2, with TRBD1 identical over 7 bases. J was trimmed by 4 bases and V by 2 bases; bases with no gene match: 5. CDR1 SGHRS and CDR2 YFSETQ come from the germline V gene. CDR3 length equals 15 residues. The CDR3 region has the DNA TGCGCCAGCAGCTTAGGGGACAGATTCACCGGGGAGCTGTTTTTT. It encodes CASSLGDRFTGELFF. The entire variable domain, with the rest obtained from reference TRBV5-1 and TRBJ2-2, is as follows: KAGVTQTPRYLIKTRGQQVTLSCSPISGHRSVSWYQQTPGQGLQFLFEYFSETQRNKGNFPGRFSGRQFSNSRSEMNVSTLELGDSALYLCASSLGDRFTGELFFGEGSRLTVL.

This clone was counted ten times or more. CDR3 residues: CASSEDDGGNTEAFF. CDR3 in DNA: TGTGCCAGCAGTGAAGATGACGGGGGGAACACTGAAGCTTTCTTT. This chain joins TRBV2 and TRBJ1-1, with D maybe TRBD1 (5 bases). V shed 1 base and J shed 1 base, with 10 bases lying between them. The CDR3 has 15 residues. The germline gives CDR1 SNHLY, CDR2 FYNNEI.

This clone was found a few times. The V gene is TRBV15, the J gene TRBJ2-1, with TRBD1 matching 10 bases. Germline V gene lookup returns CDR1 LNHNV and CDR2 YYDKDF (reference sequence). The CDR3 runs 16 residues. Trimming removed 1 base from V and 7 bases from J; junction bases left unmatched: 7. For the CDR3, the DNA is TGTGCCACCAGCAGAGTACGGGACAGGGGAGGGAATGAGCAGTTCTTC. This gives the protein CATSRVRDRGGNEQFF.

The sample holds a few counts of this clone. V usage is TRBV6-5 and J usage is TRBJ1-2, with no clear D. Germline CDR1 and CDR2: MNHEY and SVGAGI. V dropped 2 bases and J dropped 5 bases, with 6 bases sitting between them. This CDR3 spans 12 amino acids. The CDR3, as DNA: TGTGCCAGCAGTTACACCGGGTATGGCTACACCTTC. Encoded protein: CASSYTGYGYTF.

The chain is built from TRBV7-6 and TRBJ2-5; D is possibly TRBD1 or TRBD2 (5 bases each). Germline CDR1 is SGHVS and CDR2 is FNYEAQ. Trimming left V 1 base short and J 0 bases short, with 6 bases between. This CDR3 spans 14 amino acids. The CDR3 DNA reads TGTGCCAGCAGCTTAGGGGGGTACCAAGAGACCCAGTACTTC. Its translation: CASSLGGYQETQYF.

The chain links TRBV5-5 to TRBJ1-4; 10 nucleotides line up with TRBD1. The CDR3 consists of 15 residues. Germline lookup yields CDR1 SGHKS and CDR2 YYEKEE (reference sequence). The V segment lost 0 bases and the J segment 8 bases; nucleotides outside the gene matches: 4. Here the CDR3 DNA reads TGTGCCAGCAGCTTGGCCGGGACAGGGGAAGAAAAACTGTTTTTT. Translated, it gives CASSLAGTGEEKLFF. Full variable domain (missing parts from reference TRBV5-5 and TRBJ1-4): DAGVTQSPTHLIKTRGQQVTLRCSPISGHKSVSWYQQVLGQGPQFIFQYYEKEERGRGNFPDRFSARQFPNYSSELNVNALLLGDSALYLCASSLAGTGEEKLFFGSGTQLSVL.

This clone appeared a few times. The V and J genes are TRBV15 and TRBJ2-5, with 7 bases identical to TRBD1. Losses at the gene ends were 4 bases for V and 2 bases for J; bases not matched to a gene: 10. This CDR3 is 16 amino acids long. CDR1 is LNHNV and CDR2 is YYDKDF in the germline V gene (reference sequence). As DNA, the CDR3 is TGTGCCACCAGCAAGCACAGAACAGGGGTACAAGAGACCCAGTACTTC. It yields the protein CATSKHRTGVQETQYF.

The V call is TRBV5-1, the J call TRBJ1-1, with D hard to call. The germline gives CDR1 SGHRS, CDR2 YFSETQ. The CDR3 is made up of 13 amino acids. V lost 0 bases to trimming and J lost 4 bases, with 7 bases between them. DNA of the CDR3: TGCGCCAGCAGCTTGGAGGCGGCCACTGAAGCTTTCTTT. This translates into CASSLEAATEAFF. Full variable domain (rest looked up from reference TRBV5-1 and TRBJ1-1): KAGVTQTPRYLIKTRGQQVTLSCSPISGHRSVSWYQQTPGQGLQFLFEYFSETQRNKGNFPGRFSGRQFSNSRSEMNVSTLELGDSALYLCASSLEAATEAFFGQGTRLTVV.

This chain joins TRBV4-2 and TRBJ1-4, with 7 nucleotides matching TRBD1. CDR3 length equals 16 residues. J lost 4 bases, V lost 2 bases, and 7 bases had no gene match. Germline-derived CDR1 and CDR2 are LGHNA and YNFKEQ. CDR3 residues: CASSQPGDRVNEKLFF. In DNA form, the CDR3 reads TGTGCCAGCAGCCAACCTGGGGACAGAGTTAATGAAAAACTGTTTTTT.

V is TRBV29-1 and J is TRBJ2-5; D gene unclear. V was clipped by 3 bases and J by 3 bases, with 11 bases between them. Germline assignment: CDR1 SQVTM and CDR2 ANQGSEA. The CDR3 sequence is 13 residues long. The DNA of the CDR3 is TGCAGCGTTGATAAGGACCGAAAAGAGACCCAGTACTTC. It translates to CSVDKDRKETQYF.

The rearrangement uses TRBV7-3 and TRBJ1-1; D remains ambiguous. This CDR3 contains 16 residues. With 5 bases removed from V and 0 bases from J, the gap between germline ends came to 16 bases. Looked up from germline, CDR1 is SGHTA and CDR2 is FQGTGA. The CDR3 is CASSPGASNLNTEAFF. As DNA, the CDR3 is TGTGCCAGCAGCCCCGGCGCTAGCAATTTGAACACTGAAGCTTTCTTT.

This clone turned up a few times. This chain connects TRBV4-1 to TRBJ1-2; D is unclear. Germline loops: CDR1 MGHRA, CDR2 YSYEKL. V was shortened by 3 bases and J by 3 bases, with 8 bases between the two germline ends. This CDR3 is 13 amino acids long. In DNA, the CDR3 is TGCGCCAGCAGCCAGCCCACAGACTATGGCTACACCTTC. Protein: CASSQPTDYGYTF.

This clone has more than one count but fewer than ten. The CDR3, as DNA: TGTGCCAGCAGTTACCGCCGGGACAGGGGGAACTATGGCTACACCTTC. Translating gives CASSYRRDRGNYGYTF. The chain uses TRBV2 and TRBJ1-2, with TRBD1 identical over 11 bases. Trimming at V came to 5 bases and at J to 2 bases, leaving 7 bases not matched to a gene. The CDR3 covers 16 residues. Germline CDR1 reads SNHLY; CDR2 reads FYNNEI.

This clone was counted ten times or more. The chain is built from TRBV19 and TRBJ1-2; 12 nucleotides align to TRBD1. The CDR3 consists of 15 residues. Germline values: CDR1 LNHDA, CDR2 SQIVND (reference sequence). Trimming cost V 4 bases and J 5 bases; bases outside gene matches: 5. CDR3 bases: TGTGCCAGTAGTACGGGACAGGGGGCCCTATATGGCTACACCTTC. Amino acids: CASSTGQGALYGYTF.

The chain joins TRBV27 to TRBJ1-1; D possibly corresponds to TRBD1 (5 bases). The CDR3 contains 17 residues. Looked up from germline, CDR1 is MNHEY and CDR2 is SMNVEV (reference sequence). V shed 2 bases and J shed 1 base, with 17 bases lying between them. The CDR3 DNA is TGTGCCAGCAGTTTAGTCGTAGGGGCAGGAAGGAACACTGAAGCTTTCTTT. This gives the protein CASSLVVGAGRNTEAFF.

This rearrangement joins TRBV7-9 to TRBJ2-1; 7 positions agree with TRBD1. Germline trimming cut 2 bases from V and 6 bases from J; bases unmatched to any gene: 10. This CDR3 spans 16 amino acids. Germline V CDR1 and CDR2: SEHNR, FQNEAQ (reference sequence). CDR3 loop: CASSLQDREIVNEQFF. CDR3 in DNA: TGTGCCAGCAGCTTACAAGACAGGGAAATAGTCAATGAGCAGTTCTTC. The whole variable domain, filled in from reference TRBV7-9 and TRBJ2-1, reads DTGVSQNPRHKITKRGQNVTFRCDPISEHNRLYWYRQTLGQGPEFLTYFQNEAQLEKSRLLSDRFSAERPKGSFSTLEIQRTEQGDSAMYLCASSLQDREIVNEQFFGPGTRLTVL.